Following are 29 T cell receptor beta chains from one sample sequenced in a study of T cell repertoires in cytomegalovirus infection. TCRdb processed the reads anew with MiXCR; each CDR3 protein has one entry. The table has 250,000 or so distinct CDR3 sequences, approximately 13% seen once; the top ten hold roughly 1.7%. Material for sequencing was PBMCs. These receptors came from a human donor in good health (CMV status not recorded). Some clones in this sample may be carry-over from other donors' samples.

This clonotype was seen repeatedly, ten times or more. The chain combines TRBV28 with TRBJ2-7; D may be TRBD1 (6 bases). Germline V gene lookup returns CDR1 MDHEN and CDR2 SYDVKM. The CDR3 totals 15 residues. The V end was cut by 1 base, the J end by 3 bases, with 13 bases between. The CDR3 reads CASSLYSGASYEQYF. As DNA, the CDR3 is TGTGCCAGCAGTTTATACTCAGGGGCGAGCTACGAGCAGTACTTC.

Only a few counts were recorded for this clonotype. The chain carries TRBV4-2 and TRBJ2-7, with 7 bases identical to TRBD2. V lost 0 bases to trimming and J lost 3 bases; unmatched junction nucleotides: 5. CDR1 and CDR2 (germline): LGHNA, YNFKEQ. This CDR3 comprises 15 residues. CDR3 amino acids: CASSQDRGGVYEQYF. For the CDR3, the DNA is TGTGCCAGCAGCCAAGATCGGGGAGGGGTCTACGAGCAGTACTTC.

This clonotype was seen a handful of times. The genes are TRBV5-5 and TRBJ2-7; D is unresolved. The length of the CDR3 is 12 residues. Trimming removed 4 bases at V and 2 bases at J, with 7 bases between. Germline V gene sequence: CDR1 SGHKS, CDR2 YYEKEE (reference sequence). CDR3 sequence reads: CASSTSTYEQYF. DNA for the CDR3: TGTGCCAGCAGCACCTCCACCTACGAGCAGTACTTC.

This clonotype showed up many times. The rearrangement links TRBV7-2 to TRBJ2-2; TRBD2 agrees at 11 bases. The CDR3 length is 14 residues. From germline, CDR1 is SGHTA and CDR2 FQGNSA. V shed 10 bases and J 3 bases; nucleotides not matched to a gene: 4. CDR3 sequence (DNA): TGTGCCACCCTTAGCGGGAGGGACACCGGGGAGCTGTTTTTT. This gives the protein CATLSGRDTGELFF.

The chain uses TRBV11-2 and TRBJ1-1; D unresolved. The CDR3 is 15 residues long. V was clipped by 1 base and J by 0 bases, with 9 bases between them. From germline, CDR1 is SGHAT and CDR2 FQNNGV. As DNA, the CDR3 is TGTGCCAGCAGCTTAGTAGGTGGGTTGAACACTGAAGCTTTCTTT. Translation gives CASSLVGGLNTEAFF.

In its sample, this clonotype was seen many times. The chain combines TRBV7-2 with TRBJ1-2, with D perhaps matching TRBD1 (5 bases). This CDR3 region has 14 residues. CDR1 SGHTA and CDR2 FQGNSA come from the germline V gene. Trimming shortened V by 4 bases and J by 4 bases, and 13 bases separated the two germline ends. CDR3 DNA sequence: TGTGCCAGCAGCTCCAGCGGGGCGTTCTATGGCTACACCTTC. Protein product: CASSSSGAFYGYTF.

The J gene is TRBJ2-7, the V gene TRBV12-3 or TRBV12-4; 12 bases match TRBD2. This CDR3 contains 15 residues. The trim removed 6 bases at V and 1 base at J, leaving 4 bases unmatched. The CDR3 nucleotides read TGTGCCAGCAGCAGACTAGCGGGAGAATCCTACGAGCAGTACTTC. Its translation: CASSRLAGESYEQYF.

This clonotype was counted many times. This chain joins TRBV28 and TRBJ1-1; D perhaps matches TRBD1 (6 bases). The CDR3 has 12 residues. V was clipped by 6 bases and J by 4 bases, with 9 bases between them. Germline CDR1 and CDR2: MDHEN and SYDVKM. CDR3 nucleotides: TGTGCCAGCAGACCACAGGGCACTGAAGCTTTCTTT. This encodes CASRPQGTEAFF.

This clonotype was counted ten times or more. This rearrangement joins TRBV7-2 to TRBJ2-3; D is ambiguous. Germline CDR1 and CDR2: SGHTA and FQGNSA. This CDR3 comprises 12 residues. Trimming removed 4 bases from V and 6 bases from J, with 8 bases in between. CDR3 sequence: CASSSPADTQYF. The CDR3 nucleotides are TGTGCCAGCAGCTCCCCGGCGGATACGCAGTATTTT. Full variable domain (outside the CDR3, taken from reference TRBV7-2 and TRBJ2-3): GAGVSQSPSNKVTEKGKDVELRCDPISGHTALYWYRQSLGQGLEFLIYFQGNSAPDKSGLPSDRFSAERTGGSVSTLTIQRTQQEDSAVYLCASSSPADTQYFGPGTRLTVL.

This clonotype was picked up a small number of times. The chain employs TRBV5-1 and TRBJ2-5; weak D call: TRBD2 (5 bases). Germline assignment: CDR1 SGHRS and CDR2 YFSETQ. Trimming removed 0 bases at V and 4 bases at J, with 10 bases between. The CDR3 length is 14 residues. CDR3 in amino acids: CASSLDTEGETQYF. CDR3 coding DNA: TGCGCCAGCAGCTTGGACACCGAGGGAGAGACCCAGTACTTC.

This clonotype was counted many times. V is TRBV7-2 and J is TRBJ2-2, with 8 bases lining up with TRBD1. The germline V gene has CDR1 SGHTA and CDR2 FQGNSA. This CDR3 region has 17 residues. The junction had 11 bases not matched to a gene; V was cut back by 0 bases and J by 8 bases. The CDR3 nucleotides are TGTGCCAGCAGCTTAGCTAAGCGTCAGGGGGCAAGAGGGGAGCTGTTTTTT. It codes for CASSLAKRQGARGELFF.

This clonotype has a count of ten or more. This chain links TRBV7-2 with TRBJ2-3, with 8 bases that match TRBD1. The CDR3 consists of 13 residues. Losses at the gene ends were 10 bases for V and 0 bases for J; bases not matched to a gene: 3. Germline lookup yields CDR1 SGHTA and CDR2 FQGNSA. CDR3 bases: TGTGCCAACAGGGGGATTAGCACAGATACGCAGTATTTT. This encodes CANRGISTDTQYF.

This clonotype was detected ten times or more. The chain is built from TRBV4-1 and TRBJ2-5; D not certain. CDR1 is MGHRA and CDR2 is YSYEKL in the germline V gene. The CDR3 runs to 14 residues. V shed 5 bases and J shed 4 bases, with 14 bases lying between them. DNA of the CDR3: TGCGCCAGCAGCGACTTAAGTTCCCGAGAGACCCAGTACTTC. This sequence encodes CASSDLSSRETQYF.

This clonotype was observed many times. The chain links TRBV28 to TRBJ2-3, with a weak D call TRBD2 (6 bases). CDR3 size: 16 residues. Germline assignment: CDR1 MDHEN and CDR2 SYDVKM. With 8 bases removed from V and 4 bases from J, the gap between germline ends came to 22 bases. This CDR3 reads CASRPPGRGAADTQYF. CDR3 coding DNA: TGTGCCAGCCGTCCACCCGGGAGAGGGGCGGCAGATACGCAGTATTTT.

This clonotype has ten or more counts. The rearrangement uses TRBV6-2 or TRBV6-3 and TRBJ1-1, with 9 bases matching TRBD1. The CDR3 length is 14 residues. CDR1 is MNHEY, CDR2 SVGEGT, per germline. J gave up 4 bases and V 5 bases, and 5 bases lay outside the gene matches. CDR3 nucleotides: TGTGCCAGCAGTGCTACACAGGGGGCCACTGAAGCTTTCTTT. It is translated as CASSATQGATEAFF.

This clonotype showed up many times. The chain carries TRBV12-3 or TRBV12-4 and TRBJ1-6; 7 nucleotides match TRBD1. The J segment lost 9 bases and the V segment lost 3 bases, leaving 11 bases of the junction unmatched. The CDR3 extends over 16 amino acids. DNA for the CDR3: TGTGCCAGCAGTTTTACGCGACAGGGCGGACGTTCACCCCTCCACTTT. Translation gives CASSFTRQGGRSPLHF.

This clonotype was counted a few times. The chain joins TRBV2 to TRBJ2-3, with unresolved D. V lost 1 base and J 4 bases, leaving 6 bases between the germline ends. The CDR3 runs 13 residues. CDR1 is SNHLY and CDR2 is FYNNEI in the germline V gene. As DNA, the CDR3 is TGTGCCAGCAGTGAAGGGGGTTCAGATACGCAGTATTTT. Translating gives CASSEGGSDTQYF.

This clonotype was observed many times. The genes are TRBV12-5 and TRBJ2-7, with D perhaps matching TRBD1 (6 bases). V was clipped by 2 bases and J by 3 bases, with 11 bases between them. The CDR3 sequence is 14 residues long. Germline CDR1 reads LGHNT; CDR2 reads FRNRAP. CDR3 nucleotides: TGTGCTAGTGGTTTGCCAGGGGCAGTCTACGAGCAGTACTTC. Translating gives CASGLPGAVYEQYF. The whole variable domain, remainder taken from reference TRBV12-5 and TRBJ2-7, is DARVTQTPRHKVTEMGQEVTMRCQPILGHNTVFWYRQTMMQGLELLAYFRNRAPLDDSGMPKDRFSAEMPDATLATLKIQPSEPRDSAVYFCASGLPGAVYEQYFGPGTRLTVT.

A few counts support this clonotype. This chain connects TRBV20-1 to TRBJ1-1, with TRBD1 matching 7 bases. The CDR3 runs to 14 residues. CDR1 and CDR2 from the germline V gene are DFQATT and SNEGSKA (reference sequence). Trimming took 4 bases from V and 0 from J; bases not matched to a gene: 5. CDR3 sequence: CSATGDSLNTEAFF. CDR3 bases: TGCAGTGCTACGGGGGACAGCTTGAACACTGAAGCTTTCTTT.

In its sample, this clonotype was seen a few times. An end of the junction does not agree with germline; a read error may underlie this. This chain links TRBV20-1 with TRBJ2-3, with 12 nucleotides matching TRBD2. CDR3 length: 16 amino acids. Germline values: CDR1 DFQATT, CDR2 SNEGSKA (reference sequence). In nucleotides, the CDR3 is TGCAGTGCTCCATCCTCACTAGCGGGGGGCACGGATACGCAGTATTTT. Encoded protein: CSAPSSLAGGTDTQYF.

This clonotype has a count of ten or more. This sequence joins TRBV2 and TRBJ2-1; 11 nucleotides match TRBD1. Germline trimming cut 9 bases from V and 6 bases from J; bases unmatched to any gene: 4. CDR1 and CDR2 (germline): SNHLY, FYNNEI. The CDR3 sequence is 13 residues long. The CDR3 bases are TGTGCCAGTGCCGGGACAGGGGGCAATGAGCAGTTCTTC. Translated, it gives CASAGTGGNEQFF. Drawing the rest from reference TRBV2 and TRBJ2-1, the complete variable domain is EPEVTQTPSHQVTQMGQEVILRCVPISNHLYFYWYRQILGQKVEFLVSFYNNEISEKSEIFDDQFSVERPDGSNFTLKIRSTKLEDSAMYFCASAGTGGNEQFFGPGTRLTVL.

At least ten counts were recorded for this clonotype. J is TRBJ1-2 and V is TRBV29-1; D is possibly TRBD1 (6 bases). Germline assignment: CDR1 SQVTM and CDR2 ANQGSEA. V was pared by 6 bases and J by 2 bases, with 13 bases between. CDR3 length: 13 residues. The CDR3 DNA sequence: TGCAGCGTCCAAAAGGGGGGGAACTATGGCTACACCTTC. It yields the protein CSVQKGGNYGYTF.

This clonotype was seen at least ten times. V is TRBV7-2 and J is TRBJ2-3; D gene uncertain. The CDR3 runs to 12 residues. The germline V and J ends were trimmed by 1 base and 4 bases, with 3 bases remaining between them. Germline lookup yields CDR1 SGHTA and CDR2 FQGNSA. DNA of the CDR3: TGTGCCAGCAGCTTAGACTCAGATACGCAGTATTTT. Translated: CASSLDSDTQYF.

This clonotype showed up many times. This sequence joins TRBV12-3 or TRBV12-4 and TRBJ1-2, with D tentatively TRBD1 (5 bases). Trimming pared 6 bases from V and 8 bases from J, leaving 16 bases between. The CDR3 consists of 13 residues. CDR3 amino acids: CASSPFRDQGYTF. CDR3 DNA: TGTGCCAGCAGCCCTTTTAGGGACCAAGGCTACACCTTC.

V is TRBV2 and J is TRBJ2-1; TRBD2 matches 13 bases. In germline, CDR1 is SNHLY, CDR2 FYNNEI. CDR3 length: 17 residues. With 1 base clipped from V and 6 bases from J, the junction kept 6 bases outside the gene matches. The CDR3 loop is CASSEDVRLAGGNEQFF. Written as DNA, the CDR3 is TGTGCCAGCAGTGAAGACGTTAGACTAGCGGGGGGCAATGAGCAGTTCTTC.

There are a few counts of this clonotype. The chain recombines TRBV7-3 with TRBJ2-2, with TRBD1 as a possible D gene (6 bases). The CDR3 runs 16 residues. Germline V gives CDR1 SGHTA, CDR2 FQGTGA. The V end was cut by 2 bases, the J end by 1 base, with 11 bases between. CDR3 nucleotide sequence: TGTGCCAGCAGCTTATCGCAGGGGAAGAACACCGGGGAGCTGTTTTTT. It translates to CASSLSQGKNTGELFF.

The chain is built from TRBV20-1 and TRBJ1-4, with 9 bases that match TRBD1. This CDR3 region has 12 residues. With V trimmed by 3 bases and J by 8 bases, 1 base remained unmatched. Per the germline V gene, CDR1 is DFQATT and CDR2 is SNEGSKA (reference sequence). CDR3 DNA: TGCAGTGCTAGGACAGGGGGGGAAAAACTGTTTTTT. Translating gives CSARTGGEKLFF.

The gene calls are TRBV6-6 and TRBJ2-7; 7 nucleotides align to TRBD1. Germline-derived CDR1 and CDR2 are MNHNY and SVGAGI (reference sequence). CDR3 length: 16 residues. Trimming cost V 3 bases and J 2 bases; bases outside gene matches: 10. The CDR3 DNA reads as TGTGCCAGCAGTTATCGACAGGGCGGCCCCACCTACGAGCAGTACTTC. As protein: CASSYRQGGPTYEQYF.

The rearrangement links TRBV6-6 to TRBJ2-1; D is uncertain. The CDR3 has 12 amino acids. V was cut by 2 bases and J by 15 bases, with 14 bases left in between. Germline V gene data show CDR1 as MNHNY and CDR2 as SVGAGI (reference sequence). The CDR3: CASSYESSKGFF. DNA for the CDR3: TGTGCCAGCAGTTACGAGTCCTCCAAGGGGTTCTTC.